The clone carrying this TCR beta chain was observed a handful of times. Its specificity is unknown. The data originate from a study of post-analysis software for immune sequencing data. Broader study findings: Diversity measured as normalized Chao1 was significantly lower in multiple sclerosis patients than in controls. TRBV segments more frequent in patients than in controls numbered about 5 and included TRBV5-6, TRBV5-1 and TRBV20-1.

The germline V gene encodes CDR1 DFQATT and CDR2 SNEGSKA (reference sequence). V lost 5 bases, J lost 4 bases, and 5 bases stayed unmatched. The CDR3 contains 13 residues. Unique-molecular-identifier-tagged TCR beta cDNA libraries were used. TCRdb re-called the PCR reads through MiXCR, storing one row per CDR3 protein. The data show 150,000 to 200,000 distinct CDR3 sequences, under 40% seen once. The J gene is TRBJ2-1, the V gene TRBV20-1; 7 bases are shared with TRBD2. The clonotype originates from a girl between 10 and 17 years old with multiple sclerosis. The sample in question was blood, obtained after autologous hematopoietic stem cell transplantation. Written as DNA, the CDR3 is TGCAGTGCTGTTAGCGGGCTATACAATGAGCAGTTCTTC. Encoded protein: CSAVSGLYNEQFF.